This T cell receptor beta chain is drawn from a study of CD8 T cells in ankylosing spondylitis. Quantitative 5'-RACE was performed with molecular barcodes, and it yielded the TCR beta libraries. One entry per CDR3 protein results from TCRdb running MiXCR on the 5' RACE reads. The data hold just over 350,000 distinct CDR3 sequences, with roughly 22% observed a single time. Study-level results: The authors found the disease-linked clones to be CD8+ and relatively rare in peripheral blood. The clones that were linked to disease were reported to be significantly enriched in matched synovial fluid samples from ankylosing spondylitis patients. It appeared that ankylosing spondylitis blood was characterized by a TCR beta motif of several highly homologous variants.

Germline trimming cut 3 bases from V and 0 bases from J; bases unmatched to any gene: 21. The CDR3 has 21 residues. Germline V gene data show CDR1 as SGHDN and CDR2 as FVKESK. With respect to this clonotype: Its antigen is not known.

This TCR was recovered from a male donor with ankylosing spondylitis or in good health (not recorded which). The sequenced sample consisted of blood, either unsorted or a sorted T cell fraction (not recorded which). The chain links TRBV14 to TRBJ1-1, with 8 nucleotides matching TRBD1. CDR3 DNA sequence: TGTGCCAGCAGCCAGTCCCCACCTGGGACAGGAAGGGTCTACATGAACACTGAAGCTTTCTTT. Translating it yields CASSQSPPGTGRVYMNTEAFF.